These T cell receptor beta chains were read from a single sample in a study of cytomegalovirus exposure and HLA in healthy donors. Generated by immunoSEQ multiplex PCR, the TCRdb table keeps only in-frame clones and is missing some. Found here are roughly 60,000 clones, just over 90% of them singletons; the top ten hold around 1.4%. The material sequenced was PBMCs. These receptors were obtained from a woman between 18 and 29 years old in good health and CMV-seronegative. Each CDR3 is given with its conserved first and last residue. The order of the fields is J gene, clone size, CDR3 length, V gene, D gene, CDR3 DNA, CDR3 protein. A D gene is named only where the DNA matches it firmly. Clone sizes are given selectively: once, few, many, or a class where the clone is expanded.

j_call: TRBJ2-3; clone_size: -; cdr3_length: 14; v_call: TRBV27; d_call: -; cdr3_nt: TGTGCCAGCGGCCCCTTCAGGGTCACAGATACGCAGTATTTT; cdr3_aa: CASGPFRVTDTQYF
j_call: TRBJ2-7; clone_size: -; cdr3_length: 14; v_call: TRBV28; d_call: -; cdr3_nt: TGTGCCAGCAGTTTAGGTGCTCCCGAGTACGAGCAGTACTTC; cdr3_aa: CASSLGAPEYEQYF
j_call: TRBJ2-3; clone_size: -; cdr3_length: 15; v_call: TRBV7-3; d_call: -; cdr3_nt: TGTGCCAGCAGCTTATTGGGGGGGGGCCAGGATACGCAGTATTTT; cdr3_aa: CASSLLGGGQDTQYF
j_call: TRBJ2-3; clone_size: -; cdr3_length: 14; v_call: TRBV5-1; d_call: TRBD1; cdr3_nt: TGCGCCAGCAGCCTGGGACAGAACACAGATACGCAGTATTTT; cdr3_aa: CASSLGQNTDTQYF
j_call: TRBJ2-5; clone_size: -; cdr3_length: 14; v_call: TRBV5-6; d_call: TRBD2; cdr3_nt: TGTGCCAGCAGCTTTCTAGCGGATCAAGAGACCCAGTACTTC; cdr3_aa: CASSFLADQETQYF
j_call: TRBJ2-5; clone_size: -; cdr3_length: 15; v_call: TRBV5-8; d_call: TRBD2; cdr3_nt: TGTGCCAGCAGCCCGGGACTAGCGGGACAGGAGACCCAGTACTTC; cdr3_aa: CASSPGLAGQETQYF
j_call: TRBJ2-1; clone_size: -; cdr3_length: 15; v_call: TRBV6-6; d_call: TRBD2; cdr3_nt: TGTGCCAGCAGTTATCTGGGCGGGAGAAACAATGAGCAGTTCTTC; cdr3_aa: CASSYLGGRNNEQFF
j_call: TRBJ2-2; clone_size: -; cdr3_length: 16; v_call: TRBV19; d_call: TRBD1; cdr3_nt: TGTGCCAGTAGTATACAGGGGGCGGTGAACACCGGGGAGCTGTTTTTT; cdr3_aa: CASSIQGAVNTGELFF
j_call: TRBJ2-3; clone_size: once; cdr3_length: 15; v_call: TRBV29-1; d_call: TRBD2; cdr3_nt: TGCAGCGGCGAGTCTAGCGGGAGTAGCACAGATACGCAGTATTTT; cdr3_aa: CSGESSGSSTDTQYF
j_call: TRBJ1-5; clone_size: few; cdr3_length: 14; v_call: TRBV28; d_call: -; cdr3_nt: TGTGCCAGCAGGACAGTAATGAGCAATCAGCCCCAGCATTTT; cdr3_aa: CASRTVMSNQPQHF
j_call: TRBJ1-2; clone_size: -; cdr3_length: 11; v_call: TRBV28; d_call: -; cdr3_nt: TGTGCCAGCAGCCCATCCTATGGCTACACCTTC; cdr3_aa: CASSPSYGYTF
j_call: TRBJ1-6; clone_size: -; cdr3_length: 11; v_call: TRBV29-1; d_call: -; cdr3_nt: TGCAGCGCTGGCAACGATTCACCCCTCCACTTT; cdr3_aa: CSAGNDSPLHF
j_call: TRBJ1-1; clone_size: -; cdr3_length: 13; v_call: TRBV27; d_call: -; cdr3_nt: TGTGCCAGCAGTTCGGGGGTGGGGTGGGAAGCTTTCTTT; cdr3_aa: CASSSGVGWEAFF
j_call: TRBJ1-2; clone_size: -; cdr3_length: 13; v_call: TRBV6-1; d_call: -; cdr3_nt: TGTGCCAGCAACGGAGGAGATGGGGATGGCTACACCTTC; cdr3_aa: CASNGGDGDGYTF
j_call: TRBJ2-2; clone_size: -; cdr3_length: 20; v_call: TRBV4-2; d_call: TRBD2; cdr3_nt: TGTGCCAGCAGCCCGGTGGGACTAGCGGGAGGGCCGGGTGAGACCGGGGAGCTGTTTTTT; cdr3_aa: CASSPVGLAGGPGETGELFF
j_call: TRBJ1-1; clone_size: -; cdr3_length: 12; v_call: TRBV19; d_call: -; cdr3_nt: TGTGCCAGTAGTCCCGGCCTAGCTGAAGCTTTCTTT; cdr3_aa: CASSPGLAEAFF
j_call: TRBJ2-1; clone_size: -; cdr3_length: 15; v_call: TRBV6-1; d_call: TRBD2; cdr3_nt: TGTGCCAGCAGTGTGACTAGCGGGTATAACAATGAGCAGTTCTTC; cdr3_aa: CASSVTSGYNNEQFF
j_call: TRBJ1-2; clone_size: -; cdr3_length: 14; v_call: TRBV28; d_call: -; cdr3_nt: TGTGCCAGCAGTGGGGTGGGGGCCAACTATGGCTACACCTTC; cdr3_aa: CASSGVGANYGYTF
j_call: TRBJ2-3; clone_size: few; cdr3_length: 16; v_call: TRBV4-2; d_call: TRBD2; cdr3_nt: TGTGCCAGCAGCCTAGTAGCGGGAGGGCATCAAGATACGCAGTATTTT; cdr3_aa: CASSLVAGGHQDTQYF
j_call: TRBJ1-1; clone_size: -; cdr3_length: 14; v_call: TRBV14; d_call: TRBD1; cdr3_nt: TGTGCCAGCAGCCAAAAACAGGGGTACACTGAAGCTTTCTTT; cdr3_aa: CASSQKQGYTEAFF
j_call: TRBJ2-1; clone_size: -; cdr3_length: 15; v_call: TRBV5-4; d_call: -; cdr3_nt: TGTGCCAGCAGACCCAACCCGAGCTCCTACAATGAGCAGTTCTTC; cdr3_aa: CASRPNPSSYNEQFF
j_call: TRBJ2-5; clone_size: once; cdr3_length: 14; v_call: TRBV7-9; d_call: -; cdr3_nt: TGTGCCAGCAGCGCCCCAAGGGGCCAAGAGACCCAGTACTTC; cdr3_aa: CASSAPRGQETQYF
j_call: TRBJ1-5; clone_size: -; cdr3_length: 18; v_call: TRBV6-1; d_call: -; cdr3_nt: TGTGCCAGCAGTGAAGCGCTTCGAGGGCCGGTGGGGAGTCAGCCCCAGCATTTT; cdr3_aa: CASSEALRGPVGSQPQHF
j_call: TRBJ2-7; clone_size: -; cdr3_length: 14; v_call: TRBV19; d_call: -; cdr3_nt: TGTGCCAGTAGTATCAAGGGGTTCCCCTACGAGCAGTACTTC; cdr3_aa: CASSIKGFPYEQYF
j_call: TRBJ1-2; clone_size: -; cdr3_length: 12; v_call: TRBV5-1; d_call: -; cdr3_nt: TGCGCCAGCAGCCCGGAGGGCTATGGCTACACCTTC; cdr3_aa: CASSPEGYGYTF
j_call: TRBJ2-7; clone_size: -; cdr3_length: 15; v_call: TRBV14; d_call: TRBD2; cdr3_nt: TGTGCCAGCAGCCAACCGGGACTAGGAGGCTACGAGCAGTACTTC; cdr3_aa: CASSQPGLGGYEQYF
j_call: TRBJ2-3; clone_size: -; cdr3_length: 15; v_call: TRBV28; d_call: -; cdr3_nt: TGTGCCAGCAGTTTATGGACAGGAGGAAGAGATACGCAGTATTTT; cdr3_aa: CASSLWTGGRDTQYF
j_call: TRBJ2-5; clone_size: -; cdr3_length: 13; v_call: TRBV6-1; d_call: TRBD1; cdr3_nt: TGTGCCAGCGAACTTGGGACAGGGGTGACCCAGTACTTC; cdr3_aa: CASELGTGVTQYF
j_call: TRBJ2-3; clone_size: -; cdr3_length: 14; v_call: TRBV19; d_call: -; cdr3_nt: TGTGCCAGTAGTAGGTACAGGGCTACAGATACGCAGTATTTT; cdr3_aa: CASSRYRATDTQYF
j_call: TRBJ2-5; clone_size: -; cdr3_length: 14; v_call: TRBV2; d_call: -; cdr3_nt: TGTGCCAGCATTCAGGACGGGAGCGGAAAGACCCAGTACTTC; cdr3_aa: CASIQDGSGKTQYF
j_call: TRBJ2-5; clone_size: -; cdr3_length: 14; v_call: TRBV6-1; d_call: TRBD1; cdr3_nt: TGTGCCAGCAGAGCGAGGGACAGCCAAGAGACCCAGTACTTC; cdr3_aa: CASRARDSQETQYF
j_call: TRBJ1-1; clone_size: -; cdr3_length: 15; v_call: TRBV18; d_call: -; cdr3_nt: TGTGCCAGCTCACCGGGCCAGGCTGATATTACTGAAGCTTTCTTT; cdr3_aa: CASSPGQADITEAFF
j_call: TRBJ2-3; clone_size: once; cdr3_length: 14; v_call: TRBV15; d_call: -; cdr3_nt: TGTGCCACCAGCAGAGGCGCCAGGGCAGATACGCAGTATTTT; cdr3_aa: CATSRGARADTQYF
j_call: TRBJ1-2; clone_size: -; cdr3_length: 15; v_call: TRBV28; d_call: TRBD1; cdr3_nt: TGTGCCAGCAGTTCCCGGGACAGTCCGGTCTATGGCTACACCTTC; cdr3_aa: CASSSRDSPVYGYTF
j_call: TRBJ2-3; clone_size: once; cdr3_length: 14; v_call: TRBV6-4; d_call: TRBD2; cdr3_nt: TGTGCCAGCAGTGCTAGCGGGAGCCCAGATACGCAGTATTTT; cdr3_aa: CASSASGSPDTQYF
j_call: TRBJ1-4; clone_size: -; cdr3_length: 15; v_call: TRBV4-2; d_call: -; cdr3_nt: TGTGCCAGCAGCCAAGTAGGGCAGGGAGGAGAAAAACTGTTTTTT; cdr3_aa: CASSQVGQGGEKLFF
j_call: TRBJ2-5; clone_size: once; cdr3_length: 14; v_call: TRBV18; d_call: -; cdr3_nt: TGTGCCAGCTCACCACCGGGTACAGGAAAGACCCAGTACTTC; cdr3_aa: CASSPPGTGKTQYF
j_call: TRBJ1-4; clone_size: -; cdr3_length: 15; v_call: TRBV15; d_call: TRBD1; cdr3_nt: TGTGCCACCAGCAGAGAGACAGGGGCTGGGGAAAAACTGTTTTTT; cdr3_aa: CATSRETGAGEKLFF
j_call: TRBJ2-1; clone_size: -; cdr3_length: 16; v_call: TRBV5-1; d_call: TRBD2; cdr3_nt: TGCGCCAGCAGCCGACTAGAGGCGGGGGGGCCAAATGAGCAGTTCTTC; cdr3_aa: CASSRLEAGGPNEQFF
j_call: TRBJ2-7; clone_size: -; cdr3_length: 12; v_call: TRBV5-5; d_call: -; cdr3_nt: TGTGCCAGCAGCTGGGGCAGGCACGAGCAGTACTTC; cdr3_aa: CASSWGRHEQYF